The entry below describes one T cell receptor beta chain. Its antigen is not known. With 0 bases clipped from V and 8 bases from J, the junction kept 4 bases outside the gene matches. Germline-derived CDR1 and CDR2 are SGHKS and YYEKEE (reference sequence). The CDR3 extends over 14 amino acids. ViraFEST used viral peptide pools to expand antigen-specific CD4+ T cells before sequencing. It was after 10 days of culture that CD4+ T cells were isolated. Prior SARS-CoV-2 infection was absent in the vaccine recipients, as shown by negative nucleocapsid antibodies. At days 3 and 7, half of the medium was exchanged for IL-2 medium. These data originate in a study of vaccination effects on CD4 cells after COVID-19. Study details: Participants received two doses of either the BNT162b2 or mRNA-1273 vaccine.

The assay was immunoSEQ multiplex PCR, and TCRdb's table has in-frame clones only and misses some. The profile shows about 25,000 clones, approximately 83% of them singletons. This sequence originates from a human donor who received a COVID-19 vaccine. The starting material was CD4+ T cells from PBMCs cultured with HCoV-NL63 spike peptides, obtained before COVID-19 vaccination. This chain links TRBV5-5 with TRBJ1-2; 10 nucleotides match TRBD1. CDR3 sequence reads: CASSLEGQGIGYTF. The DNA of the CDR3 is TGTGCCAGCAGCTTGGAGGGACAGGGGATAGGCTACACCTTC.